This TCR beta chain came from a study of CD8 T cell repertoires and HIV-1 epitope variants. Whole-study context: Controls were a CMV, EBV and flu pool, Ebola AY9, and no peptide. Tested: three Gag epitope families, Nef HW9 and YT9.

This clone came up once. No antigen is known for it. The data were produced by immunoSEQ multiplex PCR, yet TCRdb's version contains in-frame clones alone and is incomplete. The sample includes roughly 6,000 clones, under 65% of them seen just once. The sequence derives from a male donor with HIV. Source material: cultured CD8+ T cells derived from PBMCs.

CDR3: CASSPDRGNEQFF. The CDR3, as DNA: TGTGCCAGCAGTCCGGACAGAGGCAATGAGCAGTTCTTC. This chain uses TRBV2 with TRBJ2-1; D is possibly TRBD1 (6 bases). The CDR3 consists of 13 residues. Germline-derived CDR1 and CDR2 are SNHLY and FYNNEI. V lost 5 bases and J 6 bases, leaving 11 bases between the germline ends.